This entry concerns a single T cell receptor (beta chain). Its matching antigen is unknown. The entry originates in a study of shared clonotypes between healthy human individuals. Study-wide points: Rarefaction indicated that sorted-subset sequencing remained incomplete although depth was large. Naive subsets usually exceeded memory subsets in estimated richness.

In germline, CDR1 is SGHTA, CDR2 FQGTGA. There are 15 residues in the CDR3. Trimming took 1 base from V and 2 from J, leaving 12 bases between them. Using about 0.2 ug DNA, roughly 33,000 T cell genomes, the sorted-subset replicate PCRs were run. The data were produced by immunoSEQ multiplex PCR, yet TCRdb's version contains in-frame clones alone and is incomplete. The sample lists over a million clones, about 75% occurring once. The chain couples TRBV7-3 to TRBJ2-7; maybe TRBD2 (6 bases). The sequence derives from a young man in good health. The sequenced sample was memory CD4+ T cells sorted from blood. The subset: CD45RA-negative fraction. The CDR3 nucleotides are TGTGCCAGCAGCTTAAGAGGCGGGGTGGCCTACGAGCAGTACTTC. This gives the protein CASSLRGGVAYEQYF.